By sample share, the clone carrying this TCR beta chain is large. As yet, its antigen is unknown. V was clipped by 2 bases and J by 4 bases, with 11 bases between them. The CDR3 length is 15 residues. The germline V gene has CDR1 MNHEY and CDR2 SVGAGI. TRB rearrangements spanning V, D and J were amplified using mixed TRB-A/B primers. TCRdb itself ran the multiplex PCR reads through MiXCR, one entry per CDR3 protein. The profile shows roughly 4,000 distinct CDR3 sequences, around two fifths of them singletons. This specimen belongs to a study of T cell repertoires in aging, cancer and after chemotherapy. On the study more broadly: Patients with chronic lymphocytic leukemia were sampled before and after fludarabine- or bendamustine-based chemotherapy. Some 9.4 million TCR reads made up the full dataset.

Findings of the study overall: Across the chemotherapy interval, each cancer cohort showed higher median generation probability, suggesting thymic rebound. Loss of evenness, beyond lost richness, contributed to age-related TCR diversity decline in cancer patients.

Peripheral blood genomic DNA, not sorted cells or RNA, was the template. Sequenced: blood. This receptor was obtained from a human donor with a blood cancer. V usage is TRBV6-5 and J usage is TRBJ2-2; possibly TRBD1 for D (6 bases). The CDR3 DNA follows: TGTGCCAGCAGTTACAGGGGGTTCGGCACCGGGGAGCTGTTTTTT. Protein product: CASSYRGFGTGELFF.